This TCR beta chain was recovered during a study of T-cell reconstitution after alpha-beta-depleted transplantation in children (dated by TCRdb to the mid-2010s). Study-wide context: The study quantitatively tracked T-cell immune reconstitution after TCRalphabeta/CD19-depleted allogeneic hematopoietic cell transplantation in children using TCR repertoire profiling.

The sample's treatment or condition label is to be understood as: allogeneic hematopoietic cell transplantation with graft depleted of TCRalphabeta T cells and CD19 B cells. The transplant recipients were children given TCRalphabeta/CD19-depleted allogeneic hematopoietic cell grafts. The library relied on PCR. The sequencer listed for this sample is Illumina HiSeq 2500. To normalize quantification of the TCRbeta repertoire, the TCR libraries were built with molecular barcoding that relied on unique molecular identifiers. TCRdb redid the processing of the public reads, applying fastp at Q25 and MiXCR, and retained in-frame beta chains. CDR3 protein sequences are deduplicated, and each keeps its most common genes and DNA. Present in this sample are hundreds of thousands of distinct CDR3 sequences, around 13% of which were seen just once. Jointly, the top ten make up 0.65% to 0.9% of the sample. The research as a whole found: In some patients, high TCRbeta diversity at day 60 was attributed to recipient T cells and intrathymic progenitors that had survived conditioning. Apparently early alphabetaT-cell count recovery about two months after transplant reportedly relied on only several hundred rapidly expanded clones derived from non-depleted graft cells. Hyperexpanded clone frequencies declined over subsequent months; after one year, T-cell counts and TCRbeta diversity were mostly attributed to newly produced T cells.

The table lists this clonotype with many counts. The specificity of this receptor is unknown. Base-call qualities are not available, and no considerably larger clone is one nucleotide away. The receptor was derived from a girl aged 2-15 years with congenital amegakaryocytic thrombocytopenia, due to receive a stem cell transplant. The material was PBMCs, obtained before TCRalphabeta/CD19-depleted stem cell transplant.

Here the CDR3 is given as CASSLVPLTTYNEQFF. The bases read TGCGCCAGCAGCTTGGTTCCTCTTACTACCTACAATGAGCAGTTCTTC. The chain is assembled from TRBV5-1 and TRBJ2-1; a confident D gene designation cannot be given. Reading from cysteine to phenylalanine, the CDR3 counts 16 amino acids. Only the CDR3 portion is preserved as DNA: 48 bases, with reading frame beginning at the first base. The germline V gene supplies CDR1 SGHRS and CDR2 YFSETQ. The germline ends are 12 bases apart after V is trimmed by 0 bases and J by 2 bases.